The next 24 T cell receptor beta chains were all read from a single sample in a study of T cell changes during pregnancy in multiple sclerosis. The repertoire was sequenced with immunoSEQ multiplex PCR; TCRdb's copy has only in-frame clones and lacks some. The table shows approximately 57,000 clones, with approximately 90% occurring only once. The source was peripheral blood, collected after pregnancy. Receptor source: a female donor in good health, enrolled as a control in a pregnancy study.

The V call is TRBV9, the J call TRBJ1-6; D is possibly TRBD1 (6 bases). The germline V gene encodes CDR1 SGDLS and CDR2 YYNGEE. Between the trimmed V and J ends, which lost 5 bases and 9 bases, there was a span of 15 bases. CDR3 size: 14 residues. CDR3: CASRRGGEGSPLHF. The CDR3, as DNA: TGTGCCAGCAGGAGAGGGGGGGAAGGTTCACCCCTCCACTTT.

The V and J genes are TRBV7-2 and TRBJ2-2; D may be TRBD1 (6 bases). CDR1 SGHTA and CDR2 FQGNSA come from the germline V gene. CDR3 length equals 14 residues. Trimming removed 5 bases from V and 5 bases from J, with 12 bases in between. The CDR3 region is CASSPRGVTGELFF. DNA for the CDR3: TGTGCCAGCAGCCCCAGGGGCGTAACCGGGGAGCTGTTTTTT.

CDR3 in DNA: TGTGCCAGTAGTTCACGACAGGGAGGAACAGATACGCAGTATTTT. Translating gives CASSSRQGGTDTQYF. V is TRBV19 and J is TRBJ2-3, with D tentatively TRBD1 (7 bases). The V and J ends lost 5 bases and 3 bases respectively, with 15 bases between them. Germline values: CDR1 LNHDA, CDR2 SQIVND (reference sequence). The CDR3 extends over 15 amino acids.

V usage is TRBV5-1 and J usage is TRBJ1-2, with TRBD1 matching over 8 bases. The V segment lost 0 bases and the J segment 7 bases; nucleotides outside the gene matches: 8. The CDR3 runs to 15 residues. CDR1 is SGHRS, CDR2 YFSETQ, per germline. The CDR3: CASSLGPTGAGGYTF. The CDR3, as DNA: TGCGCCAGCAGCTTGGGACCGACAGGGGCCGGTGGCTACACCTTC.

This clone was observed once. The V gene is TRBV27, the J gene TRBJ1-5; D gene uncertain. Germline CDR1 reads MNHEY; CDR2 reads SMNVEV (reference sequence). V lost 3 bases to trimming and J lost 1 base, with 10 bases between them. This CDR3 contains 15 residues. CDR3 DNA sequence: TGTGCCAGCAGTTTCGCGGGTGGCAGCAATCAGCCCCAGCATTTT. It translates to CASSFAGGSNQPQHF.

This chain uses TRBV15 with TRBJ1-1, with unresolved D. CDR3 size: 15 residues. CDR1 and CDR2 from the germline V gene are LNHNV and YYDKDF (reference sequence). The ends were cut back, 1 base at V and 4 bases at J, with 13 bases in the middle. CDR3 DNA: TGTGCCACCAGCAGAGGTGGGAGTGCAAGCACTGAAGCTTTCTTT. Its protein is CATSRGGSASTEAFF.

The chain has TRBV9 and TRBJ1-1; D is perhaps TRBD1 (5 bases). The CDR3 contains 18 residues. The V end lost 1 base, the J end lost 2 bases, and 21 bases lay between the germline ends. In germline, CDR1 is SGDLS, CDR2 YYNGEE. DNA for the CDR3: TGTGCCAGCAGCGTACGGGCAGGGCGCGTATCTGGAAACACTGAAGCTTTCTTT. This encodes CASSVRAGRVSGNTEAFF.

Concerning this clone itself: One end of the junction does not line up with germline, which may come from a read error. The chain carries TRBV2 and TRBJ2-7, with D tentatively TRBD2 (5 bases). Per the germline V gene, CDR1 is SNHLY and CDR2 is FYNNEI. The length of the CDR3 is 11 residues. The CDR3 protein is CASSPPGLDSF. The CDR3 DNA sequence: TGTGCCAGCAGTCCTCCGGGCCTGGACTCCTTC.

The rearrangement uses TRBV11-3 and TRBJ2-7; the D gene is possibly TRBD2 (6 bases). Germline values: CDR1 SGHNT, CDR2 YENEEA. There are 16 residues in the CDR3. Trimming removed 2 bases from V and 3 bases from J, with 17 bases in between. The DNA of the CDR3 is TGTGCCAGCAGCTTATCGAGGAGTAGGAGGGTCTACGAGCAGTACTTC. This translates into CASSLSRSRRVYEQYF. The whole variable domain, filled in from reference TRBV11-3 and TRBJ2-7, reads EAGVVQSPRYKIIEKKQPVAFWCNPISGHNTLYWYLQNLGQGPELLIRYENEEAVDDSQLPKDRFSAERLKGVDSTLKIQPAELGDSAVYLCASSLSRSRRVYEQYFGPGTRLTVT.

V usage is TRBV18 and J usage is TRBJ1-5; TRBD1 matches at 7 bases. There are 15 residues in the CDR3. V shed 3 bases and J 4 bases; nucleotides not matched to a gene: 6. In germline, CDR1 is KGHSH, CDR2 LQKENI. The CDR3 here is CASSPRDSPNQPQHF. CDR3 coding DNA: TGTGCCAGCTCACCCCGGGACAGCCCTAATCAGCCCCAGCATTTT. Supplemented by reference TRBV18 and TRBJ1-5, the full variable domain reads NAGVMQNPRHLVRRRGQEARLRCSPMKGHSHVYWYRQLPEEGLKFMVYLQKENIIDESGMPKERFSAEFPKEGPSILRIQQVVRGDSAAYFCASSPRDSPNQPQHFGDGTRLSIL.

The CDR3 is CASSPRGRGLDEQFF. In nucleotides, the CDR3 is TGTGCCAGCTCACCAAGGGGGCGCGGTTTGGATGAGCAGTTCTTC. The chain employs TRBV18 and TRBJ2-1; 7 nucleotides line up with TRBD1. The CDR3 has 15 amino acids. Germline V gene sequence: CDR1 KGHSH, CDR2 LQKENI. Trimming removed 2 bases from V and 8 bases from J; junction bases left unmatched: 9.

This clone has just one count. This CDR3 is CAISESNGPGGGRSSYEQYF. The CDR3 DNA is TGTGCCATCAGTGAGTCGAACGGGCCCGGGGGGGGGAGGAGCTCCTACGAGCAGTACTTC. The V call is TRBV10-3, the J call TRBJ2-7, with 8 bases fitting TRBD2. CDR1 and CDR2 (germline): ENHRY, SYGVKD. The CDR3 is 20 amino acids. V lost 0 bases, J lost 0 bases, and 16 bases stayed unmatched.

The CDR3 DNA follows: TGTGCCAGCAGTTCCATTACTAGCGAGACGTACAATGAGCAGTTCTTC. This sequence encodes CASSSITSETYNEQFF. J is TRBJ2-1 and V is TRBV28; TRBD2 aligns across 7 bases. V lost 4 bases to trimming and J lost 4 bases; unmatched junction nucleotides: 10. This CDR3 contains 16 residues. Germline V gene lookup returns CDR1 MDHEN and CDR2 SYDVKM.

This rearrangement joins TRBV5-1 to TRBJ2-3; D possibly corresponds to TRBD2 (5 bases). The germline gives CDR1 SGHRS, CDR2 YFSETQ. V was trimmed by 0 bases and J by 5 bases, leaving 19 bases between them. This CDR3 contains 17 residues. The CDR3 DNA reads TGCGCCAGCAGCTTGGGTCAGCGGAATATACCAGGAGATACGCAGTATTTT. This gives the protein CASSLGQRNIPGDTQYF.

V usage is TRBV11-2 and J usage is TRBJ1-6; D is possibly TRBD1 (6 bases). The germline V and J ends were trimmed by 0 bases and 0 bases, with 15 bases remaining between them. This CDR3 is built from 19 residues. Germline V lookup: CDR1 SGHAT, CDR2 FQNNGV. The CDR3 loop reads CASSLDNTRGSSYNSPLHF. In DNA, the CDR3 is TGTGCCAGCAGCTTAGATAATACAAGGGGGAGCTCCTATAATTCACCCCTCCACTTT.

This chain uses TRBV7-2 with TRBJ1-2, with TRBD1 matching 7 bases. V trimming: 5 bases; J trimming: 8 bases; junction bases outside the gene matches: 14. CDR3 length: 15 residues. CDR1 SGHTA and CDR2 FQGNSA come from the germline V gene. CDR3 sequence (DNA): TGTGCCAGCAGCCCTGGGGGACAGCCTCTATCCGGCTACACCTTC. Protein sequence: CASSPGGQPLSGYTF.

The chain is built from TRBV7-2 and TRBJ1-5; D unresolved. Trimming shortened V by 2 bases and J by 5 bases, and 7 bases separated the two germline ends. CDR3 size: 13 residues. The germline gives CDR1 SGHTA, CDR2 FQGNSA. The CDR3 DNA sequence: TGTGCCAGCAGCTTACAACGGGATCAGCCCCAGCATTTT. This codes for CASSLQRDQPQHF.

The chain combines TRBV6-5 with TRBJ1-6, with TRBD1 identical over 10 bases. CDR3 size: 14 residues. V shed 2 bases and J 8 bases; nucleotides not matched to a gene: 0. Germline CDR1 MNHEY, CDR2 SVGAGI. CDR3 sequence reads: CASSYGQGDSPLHF. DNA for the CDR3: TGTGCCAGCAGTTACGGACAGGGGGATTCACCCCTCCACTTT.

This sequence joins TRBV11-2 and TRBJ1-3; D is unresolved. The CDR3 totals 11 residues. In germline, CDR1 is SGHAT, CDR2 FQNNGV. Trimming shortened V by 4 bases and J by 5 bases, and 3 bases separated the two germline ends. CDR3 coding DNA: TGTGCCAGCAGCTCCAGAAACACCATATATTTT. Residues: CASSSRNTIYF. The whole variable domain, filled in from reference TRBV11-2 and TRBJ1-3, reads EAGVAQSPRYKIIEKRQSVAFWCNPISGHATLYWYQQILGQGPKLLIQFQNNGVVDDSQLPKDRFSAERLKGVDSTLKIQPAKLEDSAVYLCASSSRNTIYFGEGSWLTVV.

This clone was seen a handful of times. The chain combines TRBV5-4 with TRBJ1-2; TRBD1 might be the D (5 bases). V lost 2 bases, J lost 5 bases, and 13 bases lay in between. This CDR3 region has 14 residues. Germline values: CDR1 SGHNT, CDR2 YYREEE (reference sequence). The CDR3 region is CASSLRLEGYGYTF. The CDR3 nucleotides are TGTGCCAGCAGCTTACGGTTGGAGGGGTATGGCTACACCTTC.

Here the CDR3 DNA reads TGTGCCAGTAGTATACGGGCAGGGGGCAATCAGCCCCAGCATTTT. It encodes CASSIRAGGNQPQHF. The chain joins TRBV19 to TRBJ1-5; TRBD1 is a possible D gene (6 bases). The CDR3 runs to 15 residues. With 2 bases removed from V and 2 bases from J, the gap between germline ends came to 10 bases. Germline V gives CDR1 LNHDA, CDR2 SQIVND (reference sequence). The complete variable domain, with remaining parts taken from reference TRBV19 and TRBJ1-5, reads DGGITQSPKYLFRKEGQNVTLSCEQNLNHDAMYWYRQDPGQGLRLIYYSQIVNDFQKGDIAEGYSVSREKKESFPLTVTSAQKNPTAFYLCASSIRAGGNQPQHFGDGTRLSIL.

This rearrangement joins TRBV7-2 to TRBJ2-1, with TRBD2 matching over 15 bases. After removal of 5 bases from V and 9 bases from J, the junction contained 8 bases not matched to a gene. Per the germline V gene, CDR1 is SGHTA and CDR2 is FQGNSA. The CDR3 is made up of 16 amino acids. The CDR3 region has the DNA TGTGCCAGCAGCCGGGGACTAGCGGGGGGAGAGAGTGAGCAGTTCTTC. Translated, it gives CASSRGLAGGESEQFF.

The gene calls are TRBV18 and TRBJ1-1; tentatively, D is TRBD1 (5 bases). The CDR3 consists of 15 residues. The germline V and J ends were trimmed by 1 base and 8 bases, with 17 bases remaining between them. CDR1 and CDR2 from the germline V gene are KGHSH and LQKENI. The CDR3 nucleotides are TGTGCCAGCTCACCACTGAAGGGGTGGGGTGAAGAAGCTTTCTTT. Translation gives CASSPLKGWGEEAFF.

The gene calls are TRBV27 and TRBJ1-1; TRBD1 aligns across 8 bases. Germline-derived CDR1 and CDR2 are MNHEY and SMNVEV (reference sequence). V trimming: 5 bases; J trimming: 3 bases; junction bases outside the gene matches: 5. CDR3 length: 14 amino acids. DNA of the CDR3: TGTGCCAGCAGTCCGGGACAGGCCTACACTGAAGCTTTCTTT. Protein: CASSPGQAYTEAFF.